This TCR beta chain was identified during a study of a mutant IDH1 vaccine in newly diagnosed glioma. Study summary: Either 4-6 weeks after radiotherapy alone or alongside temozolomide, vaccination was begun. Earlier care involved radiotherapy, temozolomide, or both, and the majority received both. Study outcomes and limitations: Patients mounted vaccine-induced immune responses in roughly 93% of cases.

Concerning this clone: No antigen is known for it.

The V end was cut by 5 bases, the J end by 6 bases, with 10 bases between. The length of the CDR3 is 13 residues. Germline CDR1 and CDR2: SGHNT and YENEEA. Time point described: week 23, last vaccination. All doses held 300 ug of mutant IDH1 20-mer peptide, with topical imiquimod. Those who donated had recent WHO grade 3 or 4 IDH1-mutant, ATRX-lost astrocytomas. This table comes from immunoSEQ multiplex PCR, and its TCRdb copy is limited to in-frame clones, with some not included. The data hold approximately 60,000 clones, with around 80% observed a single time. The input for sequencing was PBMCs, taken from a glioma patient whose treatment included an IDH1 peptide vaccine. The chain has TRBV11-3 and TRBJ2-2; unclear D gene. The sequence came from a woman aged 40 to 55 with glioma. Some clones in this sample may be carry-over from other donors' samples. This CDR3 is CASSLMVPGELFF. As DNA, the CDR3 is TGTGCCAGCAGCCTCATGGTGCCCGGGGAGCTGTTTTTT.